This TCR beta chain was captured by sequencing in a study of blood T cells in healthy people across ages. Across the whole study: Per two T cells, template switching captured roughly one barcoded beta molecule. Study-wide points: Long-lived donors had more naive CD4+ cells and higher diversity than aged donors.

A second PCR, run for about 7 to 11 cycles, used a sample-barcoded 5' primer plus a J-beta primer mix. At least 2.5 million CDR3-containing paired-end reads were obtained per sample. TCRdb processed the 5' RACE reads anew with MiXCR; each CDR3 protein has one entry. The sample carries 1.5 million to 1.9 million distinct CDR3 sequences, around 40% recorded once. This CDR3 is 16 amino acids long. V was pared by 6 bases and J by 3 bases, with 17 bases between. Germline loops: CDR1 SNHLY, CDR2 FYNNEI. With regard to this clonotype: Its antigen is unidentified.

Source material: blood. The TCR originated in a young woman in good health. V gene TRBV2 combines with J gene TRBJ2-2; tentative D call: TRBD2 (6 bases). Here the CDR3 DNA reads TGTGCCAGCAGCACAGCGGGCGGCCGATACACCGGGGAGCTGTTTTTT. This encodes CASSTAGGRYTGELFF. Together with reference TRBV2 and TRBJ2-2, the CDR3 gives the full variable domain: EPEVTQTPSHQVTQMGQEVILRCVPISNHLYFYWYRQILGQKVEFLVSFYNNEISEKSEIFDDQFSVERPDGSNFTLKIRSTKLEDSAMYFCASSTAGGRYTGELFFGEGSRLTVL.